This TCR beta chain was found in a study of T-cell reconstitution after alpha-beta-depleted transplantation in children. Study-wide results and limits: It was newly produced T cells that mostly accounted for T-cell counts and diversity one year after transplant.

The CDR3 sequence is 16 residues long. Trimming removed 3 bases from V and 3 bases from J; junction bases left unmatched: 7. Looked up from germline, CDR1 is MDHEN and CDR2 is SYDVKM. Molecular barcoding with unique molecular identifiers was used for the TCRbeta library. TCRdb passed the PCR reads through MiXCR, listing each CDR3 protein once. Of about 980,000 distinct CDR3 sequences in the sample, roughly 31% were seen once. In the case of this clonotype: What it binds is unknown.

The sample was PBMCs, mostly from graft donor cells, taken 360 days after TCRalphabeta/CD19-depleted stem cell transplant. This chain uses TRBV28 with TRBJ1-5; TRBD1 agrees at 8 bases. The sequence was collected from a boy less than two years old who had a stem cell transplant for SCID, so the T cells may come from the graft donor. The CDR3 protein is CASSFIQGAINQPQHF. CDR3 in DNA: TGTGCCAGCAGTTTTATTCAGGGGGCTATCAATCAGCCCCAGCATTTT.